This TCR beta chain comes out of a study of shared clonotypes between healthy human individuals. An assay was performed, and its level was deep. Splitting of each subset's genomic DNA was done evenly across several immunoSEQ plates. Repertoires were generated with immunoSEQ multiplex PCR, while TCRdb's copy carries only in-frame clones and drops some. The sample has around 2.1 million clones, approximately 96% seen once. CDR3 length: 16 amino acids. Germline CDR1 and CDR2: SGHVS and FQNEAQ. Losses at the gene ends were 5 bases for V and 5 bases for J; bases not matched to a gene: 9. The receptor was derived from a man aged 18 to 30 in good health. The rearrangement joins TRBV7-8 to TRBJ2-2; TRBD2 aligns across 9 bases. Sequencing used naive CD4+ T cells sorted from blood. Subset given: CD45RA+ positively selected. CDR3 sequence (DNA): TGTGCCAGCAGCCAGATAGCGGGAGTGGGTACCGGGGAGCTGTTTTTT. Its protein is CASSQIAGVGTGELFF.